Listed below are T cell receptor beta chains from one sample, sequenced in a study of CD8 T cells in ankylosing spondylitis. TCRdb re-called the 5' RACE reads through MiXCR, storing one row per CDR3 protein. The table has some 38,000 distinct CDR3 sequences, 2.5% to 3.5% seen once; the top ten hold approximately 3%. Sequencing was done on a sample of blood, either unsorted or a sorted T cell fraction (not recorded which). All receptors derive from a male donor with ankylosing spondylitis or in good health (not recorded which). CDR3s include the opening cysteine and the closing phenylalanine or tryptophan. A D gene is named only where the DNA matches it firmly. Expanded clones get a size class; other rows say once, few or many, or leave the size out.

>TRBD2|TRBV9|many|TRBJ2-2
TGTGCCAGCAGCGTGGCTAGCGGGCCGAACACCGGGGAGCTGTTTTTT
CASSVASGPNTGELFF
>-|TRBV9|many|TRBJ2-5
TGTGCCAGCAGCGTAGGATGGGACATAGGTGAGACCCAGTACTTC
CASSVGWDIGETQYF
>-|TRBV7-3|-|TRBJ2-1
TGTGCCAGCAGGGGGCAGATTCTGAACTACAATGAGCAGTTCTTC
CASRGQILNYNEQFF
>-|TRBV9|many|TRBJ2-2
TGTGCCAGCAGCGTTAGTTCGAACACCGGGGAGCTGTTTTTT
CASSVSSNTGELFF
>-|TRBV9|many|TRBJ2-1
TGTGCCAGCAGCAGGGTTTACAATGAGCAGTTCTTC
CASSRVYNEQFF
>-|TRBV9|many|TRBJ2-5
TGTGCCAGCAGCTCCACACGGGAGACCCAGTACTTC
CASSSTRETQYF
>TRBD1|TRBV9|many|TRBJ2-2
TGTGCCAGCAGCGCCCGACAGGGAATGACCGGGGAGCTGTTTTTT
CASSARQGMTGELFF
>TRBD2|TRBV9|many|TRBJ2-1
TGTGCCAGCAGCGGAGGGATAGGGACTACAAGGAGGAATGAGCAGTTCTTC
CASSGGIGTTRRNEQFF
>TRBD1|TRBV9|-|TRBJ2-1
TGTGCCAGCAGCGTAGTTCAGGGGGCTCGCAATGAGCAGTTCTTC
CASSVVQGARNEQFF
>-|TRBV9|many|TRBJ2-6
TGTGCCAGCAGCCCCTTCGGGGGCCAAACCTCTGGGGCCAACGTCCTGACTTTC
CASSPFGGQTSGANVLTF
>TRBD1|TRBV9|many|TRBJ2-3
TGTGCCAGCAGCACAGGAGCGAGGGACAGGGCAAATACGCAGTATTTT
CASSTGARDRANTQYF
>TRBD1|TRBV9|-|TRBJ1-6
TGTGCCAGCAGCGCCGGGACAGGGTCTTCACCCCTCCACTTT
CASSAGTGSSPLHF
>TRBD2|TRBV9|many|TRBJ2-3
TGTGCCAGCAGCGGAAGCGGGAGGGCCCTCACAGATACGCAGTATTTT
CASSGSGRALTDTQYF
>-|TRBV28|many|TRBJ2-3
TGTGCCAGAAACCAGAAGGGTGCGGGATCTGATACAGATACGCAGTATTTT
CARNQKGAGSDTDTQYF
>TRBD2|TRBV9|few|TRBJ2-2
TGTGCCAGCAGCGTAGAGATGCGTCTAGCGGGAGGGGCCACCGGGGAGCTGTTTTTT
CASSVEMRLAGGATGELFF
>TRBD1|TRBV9|many|TRBJ1-3
TGTGCCAGCAGCGCGGGACAGAACTTTGGAAACACCATATATTTT
CASSAGQNFGNTIYF
>TRBD1|TRBV9|many|TRBJ1-6
TGTGCCAGCAGCGAGAGGGGGGACAGTTATAATTCACCCCTCCACTTT
CASSERGDSYNSPLHF
>TRBD1|TRBV9|many|TRBJ2-2
TGTGCCAGCAGCCCTCGGACAGGGGGCGGCACCGGGGAGCTGTTTTTT
CASSPRTGGGTGELFF
>-|TRBV9|many|TRBJ2-6
TGTGCCAGCAGCGTAGCTAGACAGTCGAGGAGCTCTGGGGCCAACGTCCTGACTTTC
CASSVARQSRSSGANVLTF
>-|TRBV9|many|TRBJ2-4
TGTGCCAGCAGCGCAGACGGGGGATTAGCCAAAAACATTCAGTACTTC
CASSADGGLAKNIQYF
>TRBD1|TRBV9|many|TRBJ2-1
TGTGCCAGCAGCGTCGGGACAGCTCCCTACAATGAGCAGTTCTTC
CASSVGTAPYNEQFF
>-|TRBV9|many|TRBJ2-5
TGTGCCAGCAGCGTATTTTTCGGGGGAGGCCAAGAGACCCAGTACTTC
CASSVFFGGGQETQYF
>-|TRBV9|many|TRBJ2-3
TGTGCCAGCAGCGTAGGCCAGGGCCAAGGAACAGATACGCAGTATTTT
CASSVGQGQGTDTQYF
>-|TRBV9|many|TRBJ2-4
TGTGCCAGCAGCGTGAGCCCCCCGGTTGGGGATGGCCCACAAAACATTCAGTACTTC
CASSVSPPVGDGPQNIQYF
>-|TRBV9|many|TRBJ2-5
TGTGCCAGCAGCGTAGGAAACAGTAGAGAGACCCAGTACTTC
CASSVGNSRETQYF
>-|TRBV9|many|TRBJ2-3
TGTGCCAGCAGCCCCGCCGGGACCTACACAGATACGCAGTATTTT
CASSPAGTYTDTQYF
>TRBD1|TRBV9|-|TRBJ2-3
TGTGCCAGCAGCGCGCGACAGGGGGCAGAATTAGGAGATACGCAGTATTTT
CASSARQGAELGDTQYF
>TRBD2|TRBV9|many|TRBJ2-1
TGTGCCAGCAGCGTAGCTACAGGAGCGGGAGGGGTGGGTCATGAGCAGTTCTTC
CASSVATGAGGVGHEQFF